Below are 29 T cell receptor beta chains sequenced from a single sample in a study of control samples from healthy donors and cancer patients. Using immunoSEQ multiplex PCR, the repertoire was profiled, and TCRdb retains in-frame clones only, with some absent. The sample has tens of thousands of clones; 70% to 90% are singletons. Sequenced: blood. All receptors come from a man between 50 and 59 years old in good health.

The genes are TRBV19 and TRBJ2-5; tentative D call: TRBD2 (5 bases). The V gene's germline CDR1 is LNHDA and CDR2 SQIVND (reference sequence). V lost 1 base and J 3 bases, leaving 9 bases between the germline ends. The CDR3 spans 14 residues. The CDR3 here is CASSIVGLKETQYF. The CDR3 region has the DNA TGTGCCAGTAGTATAGTTGGACTGAAAGAGACCCAGTACTTC. The complete variable domain, with remaining parts taken from reference TRBV19 and TRBJ2-5, reads DGGITQSPKYLFRKEGQNVTLSCEQNLNHDAMYWYRQDPGQGLRLIYYSQIVNDFQKGDIAEGYSVSREKKESFPLTVTSAQKNPTAFYLCASSIVGLKETQYFGPGTRLLVL.

This clone was counted between two and nine times. V and J are TRBV9 and TRBJ1-1; TRBD1 matches at 7 bases. CDR3 size: 12 residues. Per the germline V gene, CDR1 is SGDLS and CDR2 is YYNGEE. V trimming: 3 bases; J trimming: 6 bases; junction bases outside the gene matches: 2. CDR3 protein: CASSGQGSEAFF. Here the CDR3 DNA reads TGTGCCAGCAGCGGACAGGGATCTGAAGCTTTCTTT. The variable domain in full, completed from reference TRBV9 and TRBJ1-1, reads DSGVTQTPKHLITATGQRVTLRCSPRSGDLSVYWYQQSLDQGLQFLIQYYNGEERAKGNILERFSAQQFPDLHSELNLSSLELGDSALYFCASSGQGSEAFFGQGTRLTVV.

V and J are TRBV9 and TRBJ1-3, with D tentatively TRBD1 (6 bases). CDR3 length: 15 amino acids. Germline V gene data show CDR1 as SGDLS and CDR2 as YYNGEE. V was cut by 2 bases and J by 0 bases, with 9 bases left in between. The CDR3 sequence is CASSVDSLSGNTIYF. The CDR3 nucleotides read TGTGCCAGCAGCGTGGACAGCCTCTCTGGAAACACCATATATTTT.

This clone was detected only a few times. The J gene is TRBJ2-5, the V gene TRBV2, with a possible D match to TRBD2 (6 bases). Trimming left V 4 bases short and J 5 bases short, with 11 bases between. The CDR3 sequence is 13 residues long. In germline, CDR1 is SNHLY, CDR2 FYNNEI. CDR3 in DNA: TGTGCCAGCAGTGGGATCCGGGGGGAGACCCAGTACTTC. Translated, it gives CASSGIRGETQYF.

In its sample, this clone was seen a few times. The chain links TRBV4-3 to TRBJ1-3; D possibly corresponds to TRBD1 (5 bases). The CDR3 is 15 residues long. The V gene's germline CDR1 is LGHNA and CDR2 YSLEER. Trimming left V 3 bases short and J 0 bases short, with 9 bases between. The CDR3 bases are TGCGCCAGCAGCCAGGGGCATTACTCTGGAAACACCATATATTTT. Translated, it gives CASSQGHYSGNTIYF.

This clone was recorded only once. The rearrangement links TRBV18 to TRBJ1-1, with D unresolved. Germline CDR1 reads KGHSH; CDR2 reads LQKENI. Trimming took off 4 bases at V and 4 bases at J, with 13 bases between the two ends. The CDR3 spans 14 residues. As DNA, the CDR3 is TGTGCCAGCTCACGATTGGAGGAGGGCACTGAAGCTTTCTTT. Translation: CASSRLEEGTEAFF.

The V call is TRBV7-9, the J call TRBJ2-1, with 8 positions matching TRBD2. The germline V gene encodes CDR1 SEHNR and CDR2 FQNEAQ (reference sequence). The CDR3 runs 15 residues. Trimming took 7 bases from V and 1 from J; bases not matched to a gene: 6. The CDR3 protein is CASKSREGSYNEQFF. The CDR3 DNA reads as TGTGCCAGCAAATCTCGGGAGGGATCCTACAATGAGCAGTTCTTC.

The rearrangement links TRBV7-4 to TRBJ1-5; 7 positions agree with TRBD1. Germline CDR1 is SGHVT and CDR2 is SQSDAQ. The CDR3 contains 14 residues. Trimming took 7 bases from V and 4 from J; bases not matched to a gene: 7. The CDR3 DNA is TGTGCCAGCACCACACAGGGGTTGAATCAGCCCCAGCATTTT. It specifies CASTTQGLNQPQHF.

The chain carries TRBV9 and TRBJ1-6, with D possibly TRBD1 on 5 matching bases. Germline CDR1 is SGDLS and CDR2 is YYNGEE. The V and J ends lost 0 bases and 9 bases respectively, with 13 bases between them. This CDR3 is 15 amino acids long. For the CDR3, the DNA is TGTGCCAGCAGCGTAGGGTGGCAGGGCGGTTCACCCCTCCACTTT. This sequence encodes CASSVGWQGGSPLHF. Drawing the rest from reference TRBV9 and TRBJ1-6, the complete variable domain is DSGVTQTPKHLITATGQRVTLRCSPRSGDLSVYWYQQSLDQGLQFLIQYYNGEERAKGNILERFSAQQFPDLHSELNLSSLELGDSALYFCASSVGWQGGSPLHFGNGTRLTVT.

The chain carries TRBV5-1 and TRBJ1-2; D gene unclear. Germline CDR1 reads SGHRS; CDR2 reads YFSETQ. This CDR3 comprises 15 residues. V gave up 0 bases and J gave up 0 bases, with 9 bases separating them. In DNA, the CDR3 is TGCGCCAGCAGCTTGGAGGCAGAGTCTAACTATGGCTACACCTTC. Residues: CASSLEAESNYGYTF.

The chain links TRBV5-1 to TRBJ2-2, with a possible D match to TRBD2 (5 bases). The CDR3 loop spans 15 amino acids. The germline V gene has CDR1 SGHRS and CDR2 YFSETQ. The ends were cut back, 1 base at V and 4 bases at J, with 11 bases in the middle. The CDR3 DNA reads as TGCGCCAGCAGCTTGAATGCCGGGGTCACCGGGGAGCTGTTTTTT. This translates into CASSLNAGVTGELFF.

The chain joins TRBV6-6 to TRBJ2-3; D gene unclear. CDR3 length: 12 residues. V gave up 5 bases and J gave up 4 bases, with 7 bases separating them. CDR1 is MNHNY and CDR2 is SVGAGI in the germline V gene (reference sequence). CDR3 coding DNA: TGTGCCAGCAGTCCGGAGTCAGATACGCAGTATTTT. Protein product: CASSPESDTQYF.

The chain uses TRBV10-3 and TRBJ2-1; TRBD1 matches at 9 bases. This CDR3 comprises 13 residues. V dropped 2 bases and J dropped 9; count of bases not matched to a gene: 2. Germline V lookup: CDR1 ENHRY, CDR2 SYGVKD. The CDR3 nucleotides are TGTGCCATCAGTGAGGGACAGGGGTTTGAGCAGTTCTTC. Translating it yields CAISEGQGFEQFF.

V gene TRBV29-1 combines with J gene TRBJ2-5, with D possibly TRBD1 on 5 matching bases. This CDR3 comprises 12 residues. The V gene lost 6 bases and the J gene lost 0 bases, with 8 bases spanning the gap. Germline CDR1 is SQVTM and CDR2 is ANQGSEA. CDR3 DNA sequence: TGCAGCGTCCACAGGTACCAAGAGACCCAGTACTTC. It encodes CSVHRYQETQYF.

Of note for this clone: Other DNA sequences of this sample code for an identical CDR3. The chain recombines TRBV18 with TRBJ1-5, with TRBD1 matching 8 bases. Germline V lookup: CDR1 KGHSH, CDR2 LQKENI. V lost 6 bases, J lost 5 bases, and 3 bases stayed unmatched. This CDR3 region has 13 residues. The CDR3: CASSTGGDQPQHF. For the CDR3, the DNA is TGTGCCAGCTCCACAGGGGGGGATCAGCCCCAGCATTTT. The variable domain in full, with the rest retrieved from reference TRBV18 and TRBJ1-5, is NAGVMQNPRHLVRRRGQEARLRCSPMKGHSHVYWYRQLPEEGLKFMVYLQKENIIDESGMPKERFSAEFPKEGPSILRIQQVVRGDSAAYFCASSTGGDQPQHFGDGTRLSIL.

With respect to this clone: It is likely a read error, because the conserved phenylalanine at the end of the CDR3 is missing. The DNA is left out, because the CDR3 cannot be placed on it with certainty; the CDR3 is given as TCRdb lists it. This CDR3 is CASGWVQGL. V usage is TRBV12-5 and J usage is TRBJ1-2. The CDR3 region is 9 residues in length, termini included. Germline CDR1 reads LGHNT; CDR2 reads FRNRAP.

The chain links TRBV5-1 to TRBJ2-2; D call uncertain. V was pared by 1 base and J by 5 bases, with 9 bases between. The CDR3 runs 14 residues. Germline CDR1 reads SGHRS; CDR2 reads YFSETQ. The CDR3 reads CASSLSPATGELFF. The CDR3 DNA follows: TGCGCCAGCAGCTTGTCCCCAGCGACCGGGGAGCTGTTTTTT.

The genes are TRBV25-1 and TRBJ1-2; 10 nucleotides line up with TRBD1. V shed 8 bases, J shed 8 bases, and the junction held 8 bases outside the gene matches. Germline V gene sequence: CDR1 MGHDK, CDR2 SYGVNS. The CDR3 sequence is 13 residues long. The CDR3 reads CASRTGGVSGYTF. CDR3 bases: TGTGCCAGCCGGACAGGGGGTGTCTCGGGCTACACCTTC.

A few counts support this clone. The rearrangement joins TRBV6-2 or TRBV6-3 to TRBJ1-3; D remains ambiguous. CDR1 and CDR2 from the germline V gene are MNHEY and SVGEGT. The length of the CDR3 is 19 residues. The V end lost 3 bases, the J end lost 1 base, and 22 bases lay between the germline ends. CDR3 sequence (DNA): TGTGCCAGCAGTTATCCGCGACCCTTCTCCTACCATTCTGGAAACACCATATATTTT. Translation: CASSYPRPFSYHSGNTIYF.

In nucleotides, the CDR3 is TGTGCAGCCACAGGGGGCCCCTATGGCTACACCTTC. As protein: CAATGGPYGYTF. This chain joins TRBV2 and TRBJ1-2; 9 nucleotides line up with TRBD1. The CDR3 spans 12 residues. From germline, CDR1 is SNHLY and CDR2 FYNNEI.

V and J are TRBV4-1 and TRBJ1-4; D not resolved. Trimming removed 0 bases from V and 6 bases from J, with 8 bases in between. Germline loops: CDR1 MGHRA, CDR2 YSYEKL. CDR3 size: 14 residues. CDR3: CASSQEGSYEKLFF. CDR3 sequence (DNA): TGCGCCAGCAGCCAAGAGGGCTCATATGAAAAACTGTTTTTT.

The chain couples TRBV5-5 to TRBJ1-4; D is unresolved. V was shortened by 0 bases and J by 0 bases, with 6 bases between the two germline ends. The V gene's germline CDR1 is SGHKS and CDR2 YYEKEE (reference sequence). The CDR3 has 15 residues. This chain's CDR3 is CASSLDIATNEKLFF. The CDR3 nucleotides read TGTGCCAGCAGCTTGGACATCGCAACTAATGAAAAACTGTTTTTT.

A remark on this clone: Sequence at one end of the junction differs from germline and may be a read error. The J gene is TRBJ1-3, the V gene TRBV28; D ambiguous. This CDR3 comprises 13 residues. The germline V gene has CDR1 MDHEN and CDR2 SYDVKM. Here the CDR3 reads CASGLVGGNTIYF. The CDR3 DNA reads TGTGCCAGCGGTTTGGTGGGGGGAAACACCATATATTTT. The whole variable domain, remainder taken from reference TRBV28 and TRBJ1-3, is DVKVTQSSRYLVKRTGEKVFLECVQDMDHENMFWYRQDPGLGLRLIYFSYDVKMKEKGDIPEGYSVSREKKERFSLILESASTNQTSMYLCASGLVGGNTIYFGEGSWLTVV.

The chain uses TRBV7-2 and TRBJ2-5; TRBD2 aligns across 14 bases. Germline V gene lookup returns CDR1 SGHTA and CDR2 FQGNSA. This CDR3 contains 16 residues. V lost 3 bases to trimming and J lost 4 bases; unmatched junction nucleotides: 4. In DNA form, the CDR3 reads TGTGCCAGCAGCTTGACTAGCGGGAGGGGGGCAGAGACCCAGTACTTC. Protein: CASSLTSGRGAETQYF. The full variable domain, completed using reference TRBV7-2 and TRBJ2-5, is GAGVSQSPSNKVTEKGKDVELRCDPISGHTALYWYRQSLGQGLEFLIYFQGNSAPDKSGLPSDRFSAERTGGSVSTLTIQRTQQEDSAVYLCASSLTSGRGAETQYFGPGTRLLVL.

This clone was detected only a few times. The chain couples TRBV12-3 or TRBV12-4 to TRBJ1-2; D ambiguous. CDR3 length: 13 residues. The V end lost 3 bases, the J end lost 3 bases, and 8 bases lay between the germline ends. DNA for the CDR3: TGTGCCAGCAGTTTCGGACCCGACTATGGCTACACCTTC. It codes for CASSFGPDYGYTF.

This chain joins TRBV13 and TRBJ1-1; 10 bases align to TRBD1. The V segment lost 2 bases and the J segment 6 bases; nucleotides outside the gene matches: 6. The CDR3 is 15 amino acids. CDR1 is PRHDT and CDR2 is FYEKMQ in the germline V gene (reference sequence). Written as DNA, the CDR3 is TGTGCCAGCAGCTTAAGGGGACAGGGGTCTTCTGAAGCTTTCTTT. Translation: CASSLRGQGSSEAFF.

The sample holds a few counts of this clone. The chain employs TRBV6-2 or TRBV6-3 and TRBJ1-4, with a possible D match to TRBD1 (6 bases). CDR1 is MNHEY and CDR2 is SVGEGT in the germline V gene. V shed 2 bases and J shed 0 bases, with 16 bases lying between them. The CDR3 loop spans 18 amino acids. The CDR3 loop is CASSYQLGGLATNEKLFF. Here the CDR3 DNA reads TGTGCCAGCAGTTACCAATTGGGGGGCCTCGCAACTAATGAAAAACTGTTTTTT.

The chain employs TRBV2 and TRBJ1-1; D unclear. Deletions cut 6 bases from V and 4 bases from J, with 15 bases between. The CDR3 loop spans 14 amino acids. Germline V gene sequence: CDR1 SNHLY, CDR2 FYNNEI. The chain's CDR3 is CASSPGLGFTEAFF. In DNA, the CDR3 is TGTGCCAGCAGCCCCGGTCTTGGGTTCACTGAAGCTTTCTTT.

V usage is TRBV7-2 and J usage is TRBJ2-5; 7 bases are shared with TRBD2. The CDR3 spans 15 residues. Trimming at V came to 6 bases and at J to 1 base, leaving 8 bases not matched to a gene. CDR1 and CDR2 from the germline V gene are SGHTA and FQGNSA. CDR3 nucleotides: TGTGCCAGCAGAAGACAAAGCGGGGTCCAAGAGACCCAGTACTTC. This gives the protein CASRRQSGVQETQYF.